This TCR beta chain came from a study of T cells in Graves' hyperthyroidism and ophthalmopathy. TCR beta CDR3 sequences were amplified from RNA transcripts. HTBI primers drove first-round RT-PCR of the TCR CDR3. TCRdb itself ran the multiplex PCR reads through MiXCR, one entry per CDR3 protein. The sample carries approximately 600,000 distinct CDR3 sequences, 14% recorded once. The CDR3 sequence is 15 residues long. The V gene end was trimmed by 1 base and the J gene end by 7 bases; junction bases not matched to a gene: 3. Germline V lookup: CDR1 SGHAT, CDR2 FQNNGV. The sequence derives from a woman aged 18-29 years with Graves' ophthalmopathy. The material sequenced was blood. This chain uses TRBV11-2 with TRBJ1-6; TRBD1 aligns across 8 bases. The CDR3 DNA is TGTGCCAGCAGCTTAGGGGACAGGCAAAATTCACCCCTCCACTTT. This sequence encodes CASSLGDRQNSPLHF.